This T cell receptor beta chain was retrieved from a study of T cell responses to AZD1222 COVID-19 vaccine. Broader study findings: Only after the peak T cell response were repertoires sampled.

About this clone: Its antigen is unknown.

V dropped 10 bases and J dropped 1 base, with 8 bases sitting between them. The CDR3 length is 12 residues. Germline lookup yields CDR1 MDHEN and CDR2 SYDVKM. TCRdb keeps only in-frame clones here, not all; method: immunoSEQ multiplex PCR. The repertoire has about 120,000 clones, around 88% of them found once; the top ten carry 6% to 8.5%. This chain uses TRBV28 with TRBJ2-1; D perhaps matches TRBD1 (6 bases). The sample in question was peripheral blood, obtained 28 days after the second AZD1222 dose. The receptor was isolated from an adult who received the AZD1222 COVID-19 vaccine. This chain's CDR3 is CATGTSYNEQFF. The CDR3, as DNA: TGTGCCACCGGGACATCCTACAATGAGCAGTTCTTC.